The 30 T cell receptor beta chains listed next were all sequenced from one sample in a study of shared clonotypes between healthy human individuals. Naive-designated CD8 cells lacked CD45RO, were positively enriched for CCR7, and omitted terminally differentiated effector memory CD45RA+ cells. Produced via immunoSEQ multiplex PCR; TCRdb's table is partial and in-frame only. Among around 1,900,000 clones, around 93% were seen once, and the ten largest hold around 1.7%. The sample consisted of naive CD8+ T cells from PBMCs. These receptors were collected from a man aged 18-30 years in good health. Some clones in this sample may be carry-over from other donors' samples.

This clone was detected a few times. V usage is TRBV11-2 and J usage is TRBJ1-5; D is undetermined. The CDR3 has 13 residues. Germline-derived CDR1 and CDR2 are SGHAT and FQNNGV. The V gene lost 6 bases and the J gene lost 0 bases, with 6 bases spanning the gap. This chain's CDR3 is CASSKYSNQPQHF. The CDR3 DNA reads TGTGCCAGCAGTAAATATAGCAATCAGCCCCAGCATTTT.

The rearrangement joins TRBV6-5 to TRBJ2-6; no clear D gene. The CDR3 covers 16 residues. The germline V gene has CDR1 MNHEY and CDR2 SVGAGI. With 2 bases removed from V and 2 bases from J, the gap between germline ends came to 10 bases. CDR3 amino acids: CASSYGSPPGANVLTF. The DNA for the CDR3 is TGTGCCAGCAGTTACGGCAGTCCCCCTGGGGCCAACGTCCTGACTTTC.

This clone was detected only a few times. The CDR3 loop is CASSTLSSNTEAFF. The CDR3 coding sequence is TGTGCCAGCAGTACTCTGTCCTCGAACACTGAAGCTTTCTTT. V gene TRBV7-9 combines with J gene TRBJ1-1; unclear D gene. The CDR3 runs 14 residues. Trimming removed 6 bases from V and 1 base from J, with 12 bases in between. Germline values: CDR1 SEHNR, CDR2 FQNEAQ (reference sequence).

The genes are TRBV27 and TRBJ2-2, with unresolved D. From germline, CDR1 is MNHEY and CDR2 SMNVEV (reference sequence). The CDR3 sequence is 16 residues long. The V end lost 0 bases, the J end lost 3 bases, and 11 bases lay between the germline ends. In DNA form, the CDR3 reads TGTGCCAGCAGTTTATCCAGGAAACGGGACACCGGGGAGCTGTTTTTT. It yields the protein CASSLSRKRDTGELFF.

The chain uses TRBV27 and TRBJ1-1; D gene ambiguous. CDR1 MNHEY and CDR2 SMNVEV come from the germline V gene (reference sequence). CDR3 length: 16 residues. Trimming cost V 5 bases and J 4 bases, with 20 bases left between them. DNA of the CDR3: TGTGCCAGCAGTGACCGACCGACCTCTCCGGCCACTGAAGCTTTCTTT. The encoded protein is CASSDRPTSPATEAFF.

V is TRBV27 and J is TRBJ2-1; TRBD1 matches at 9 bases. The CDR3 has 16 residues. Germline V CDR1 and CDR2: MNHEY, SMNVEV (reference sequence). Germline trimming cut 2 bases from V and 6 bases from J; bases unmatched to any gene: 8. The CDR3: CASSLILGQGPNEQFF. The CDR3 bases are TGTGCCAGCAGTTTAATTTTGGGACAGGGTCCCAATGAGCAGTTCTTC.

The chain combines TRBV6-4 with TRBJ1-1; D uncertain. The CDR3 contains 15 residues. V was cut by 6 bases and J by 0 bases, with 14 bases left in between. Germline V gene lookup returns CDR1 MRHNA and CDR2 SNTAGT. This chain's CDR3 is CASRVPGLMNTEAFF. CDR3 DNA: TGTGCCAGCAGAGTCCCGGGCCTCATGAACACTGAAGCTTTCTTT.

The chain has TRBV27 and TRBJ1-3; D is undetermined. Trimming left V 6 bases short and J 0 bases short, with 9 bases between. This CDR3 has 14 residues. Germline V gene data show CDR1 as MNHEY and CDR2 as SMNVEV (reference sequence). The CDR3 sequence is CASSSRASGNTIYF. CDR3 bases: TGTGCCAGCAGCTCCCGGGCCTCTGGAAACACCATATATTTT.

The chain employs TRBV30 and TRBJ2-1; 9 positions agree with TRBD2. Looked up from germline, CDR1 is GTSNPN and CDR2 is SVGIG (reference sequence). CDR3 length: 12 residues. Trimming cost V 5 bases and J 7 bases; bases outside gene matches: 3. CDR3 in amino acids: CAWGLASNEQFF. The CDR3 DNA reads as TGTGCCTGGGGACTAGCGAGTAATGAGCAGTTCTTC.

The gene calls are TRBV6-1 and TRBJ2-7, with D possibly being TRBD2 (5 bases). The CDR3 is made up of 17 amino acids. Looked up from germline, CDR1 is MNHNS and CDR2 is SASEGT. Trimming took 1 base from V and 4 from J, leaving 20 bases between them. The DNA of the CDR3 is TGTGCCAGCAGTGAAGGACCCTGGGAGTTCCAGTCATACGAGCAGTACTTC. Amino acid sequence: CASSEGPWEFQSYEQYF.

This clone was recorded once. The V gene is TRBV7-8, the J gene TRBJ2-5, with 7 bases aligning to TRBD1. Germline V gives CDR1 SGHVS, CDR2 FQNEAQ. V was clipped by 1 base and J by 4 bases; unmatched bases: 12. The CDR3 length is 17 residues. In DNA, the CDR3 is TGTGCCAGCAGCTTAGAAGCACACGGGACAGAGGGAGAGACCCAGTACTTC. Its translation: CASSLEAHGTEGETQYF.

This clone has just a few counts. The chain combines TRBV18 with TRBJ2-2, with no clear D. The CDR3 has 15 amino acids. V lost 2 bases and J lost 5, with 12 bases in between. Germline lookup yields CDR1 KGHSH and CDR2 LQKENI. The CDR3 loop reads CASSPEALGTGELFF. CDR3 nucleotides: TGTGCCAGCTCACCAGAGGCCTTGGGGACCGGGGAGCTGTTTTTT.

In DNA, the CDR3 is TGTGCCAGCAGTACGGGGCCGGGGGAACTGTTTTTT. This encodes CASSTGPGELFF. The V call is TRBV6-5, the J call TRBJ1-4; D may be TRBD1 (5 bases). With 5 bases removed from V and 12 bases from J, the gap between germline ends came to 13 bases. The CDR3 runs to 12 residues. Germline loops: CDR1 MNHEY, CDR2 SVGAGI.

CDR3 in DNA: TGCGCCAGCAGCATTATAGGGGGCCGGGTTATCAACACTGAAGCTTTCTTT. This gives the protein CASSIIGGRVINTEAFF. J is TRBJ1-1 and V is TRBV5-1; 7 bases match TRBD1. CDR3 length: 17 residues. With V trimmed by 4 bases and J by 2 bases, 14 bases remained unmatched. CDR1 is SGHRS, CDR2 YFSETQ, per germline. Together with reference TRBV5-1 and TRBJ1-1, the CDR3 gives the full variable domain: KAGVTQTPRYLIKTRGQQVTLSCSPISGHRSVSWYQQTPGQGLQFLFEYFSETQRNKGNFPGRFSGRQFSNSRSEMNVSTLELGDSALYLCASSIIGGRVINTEAFFGQGTRLTVV.

This chain connects TRBV6-1 to TRBJ2-7; 7 bases map to TRBD2. The CDR3 totals 14 residues. The V segment lost 5 bases and the J segment 2 bases; nucleotides outside the gene matches: 6. Germline V gene data show CDR1 as MNHNS and CDR2 as SASEGT. CDR3 sequence (DNA): TGTGCCAGCAGTTCCCCGGGGACTACCTACGAGCAGTACTTC. This translates into CASSSPGTTYEQYF.

The genes are TRBV30 and TRBJ1-4; D gene uncertain. V was trimmed by 1 base and J by 6 bases, leaving 12 bases between them. The germline V gene encodes CDR1 GTSNPN and CDR2 SVGIG (reference sequence). The CDR3 runs 14 residues. As DNA, the CDR3 is TGTGCCTGGAGTGAGCGGACCCCCGATGAAAAACTGTTTTTT. Its translation is CAWSERTPDEKLFF.

In regard to this clone: At one of its ends the junction is not consistent with the germline gene, which may arise from a read error. The V call is TRBV15, the J call TRBJ1-1; D is possibly TRBD1 (6 bases). This CDR3 contains 13 residues. Per the germline V gene, CDR1 is LNHNV and CDR2 is YYDKDF (reference sequence). CDR3 sequence: CATSTTRGQGTLF. The CDR3 DNA sequence: TGTGCCACCAGCACCACGAGGGGTCAGGGGACCCTCTTT.

The chain combines TRBV4-1 with TRBJ1-3, with a possible D match to TRBD1 (6 bases). This CDR3 has 15 amino acids. The V and J ends lost 0 bases and 2 bases respectively, with 8 bases between them. The germline CDR1 and CDR2 sequences are MGHRA and YSYEKL. The CDR3 region is CASSQDGGPGNTIYF. The CDR3 bases are TGCGCCAGCAGCCAAGATGGGGGGCCTGGAAACACCATATATTTT.

The chain joins TRBV9 to TRBJ2-6; D gene uncertain. The CDR3 is 16 amino acids. Germline lookup yields CDR1 SGDLS and CDR2 YYNGEE. V dropped 0 bases and J dropped 2 bases, with 9 bases sitting between them. The CDR3 DNA reads as TGTGCCAGCAGCGTAGCCCCAGAGGCTGGGGCCAACGTCCTGACTTTC. Amino acids: CASSVAPEAGANVLTF.

The chain joins TRBV19 to TRBJ2-2, with 11 bases aligning to TRBD2. Germline V gene data show CDR1 as LNHDA and CDR2 as SQIVND (reference sequence). V shed 3 bases, J shed 3 bases, and the junction held 9 bases outside the gene matches. The CDR3 length is 18 residues. The CDR3 reads CASSILRLAGIYTGELFF. The CDR3 bases are TGTGCCAGTAGTATTCTGAGACTAGCGGGAATCTACACCGGGGAGCTGTTTTTT.

CDR3 in amino acids: CASEGQGASYEQYF. In nucleotides, the CDR3 is TGTGCCTCGGAAGGACAGGGGGCATCCTACGAGCAGTACTTC. The rearrangement uses TRBV30 and TRBJ2-7; 11 nucleotides agree with TRBD1. This CDR3 contains 14 residues. Germline V gives CDR1 GTSNPN, CDR2 SVGIG (reference sequence). The trim removed 7 bases at V and 1 base at J, leaving 6 bases unmatched.

This chain connects TRBV19 to TRBJ1-4, with D tentatively TRBD1 (5 bases). CDR3 length: 14 amino acids. CDR1 and CDR2 from the germline V gene are LNHDA and SQIVND (reference sequence). V lost 2 bases, J lost 6 bases, and 10 bases lay in between. The CDR3 reads CASSIRDGYEKLFF. CDR3 sequence (DNA): TGTGCCAGTAGTATACGGGACGGATATGAAAAACTGTTTTTT.

V and J are TRBV9 and TRBJ2-1; D possibly corresponds to TRBD2 (6 bases). Trimming left V 2 bases short and J 2 bases short, with 14 bases between. This CDR3 has 16 residues. Germline values: CDR1 SGDLS, CDR2 YYNGEE. CDR3 coding DNA: TGTGCCAGCAGCGTCTACTGGAGGGGCACCTACAATGAGCAGTTCTTC. Its protein product is CASSVYWRGTYNEQFF.

V and J are TRBV7-9 and TRBJ1-2, with D possibly matching TRBD1 (5 bases). Germline CDR1 SEHNR, CDR2 FQNEAQ (reference sequence). There are 14 residues in the CDR3. The V gene lost 10 bases and the J gene lost 4 bases, with 19 bases spanning the gap. Here the CDR3 DNA reads TGTGCCACTGATTTAGGGTCCAGGGCCTATGGCTACACCTTC. It specifies CATDLGSRAYGYTF.

This clone was counted a few times. The V call is TRBV4-1, the J call TRBJ1-1; D ambiguous. The germline gives CDR1 MGHRA, CDR2 YSYEKL. This CDR3 contains 14 residues. Trimming left V 1 base short and J 10 bases short, with 16 bases between. Here the CDR3 DNA reads TGCGCCAGCAGCCAAGGTGCCCCCACGTCGGGAGCTTTCTTT. Its translation: CASSQGAPTSGAFF.

J is TRBJ1-2 and V is TRBV30; D remains unclear. The CDR3 totals 12 residues. Trimming took 5 bases from V and 5 from J, leaving 12 bases between them. Looked up from germline, CDR1 is GTSNPN and CDR2 is SVGIG (reference sequence). The CDR3 here is CAWDTGFYGYTF. CDR3 DNA: TGTGCCTGGGACACCGGATTTTATGGCTACACCTTC. The whole variable domain, filled in from reference TRBV30 and TRBJ1-2, reads SQTIHQWPATLVQPVGSPLSLECTVEGTSNPNLYWYRQAAGRGLQLLFYSVGIGQISSEVPQNLSASRPQDRQFILSSKKLLLSDSGFYLCAWDTGFYGYTFGSGTRLTVV.

This clone has only one observation. Other nucleotide sequences from this sample produce the same CDR3. The rearrangement links TRBV13 to TRBJ2-1; 7 positions match TRBD1. Trimming at V came to 0 bases and at J to 0 bases, leaving 2 bases not matched to a gene. CDR1 is PRHDT and CDR2 is FYEKMQ in the germline V gene (reference sequence). This CDR3 has 16 residues. The CDR3 sequence is CASSLGPGGSYNEQFF. For the CDR3, the DNA is TGTGCCAGCAGCTTAGGGCCAGGGGGCTCCTACAATGAGCAGTTCTTC.

This clone is a singleton in its sample. The sample contains more than one DNA sequence encoding this CDR3. J is TRBJ2-2 and V is TRBV9; maybe TRBD2 (5 bases). The CDR3 runs to 15 residues. V lost 3 bases and J 0 bases, leaving 9 bases between the germline ends. Germline V CDR1 and CDR2: SGDLS, YYNGEE. The CDR3 sequence is CASSDGGANTGELFF. For the CDR3, the DNA is TGTGCCAGCAGCGATGGAGGAGCGAACACCGGGGAGCTGTTTTTT.

CDR3 residues: CASSPLVTNTEAFF. CDR3 coding DNA: TGTGCCAGCAGCCCACTCGTTACGAACACTGAAGCTTTCTTT. This rearrangement joins TRBV9 to TRBJ1-1; the D is unclear. Trimming took 4 bases from V and 1 from J, leaving 11 bases between them. This CDR3 comprises 14 residues. Germline CDR1 and CDR2: SGDLS and YYNGEE.

The rearrangement links TRBV6-4 to TRBJ1-2; D is perhaps TRBD1 (6 bases). The CDR3 has 16 residues. V was trimmed by 0 bases and J by 5 bases, leaving 16 bases between them. CDR1 is MRHNA and CDR2 is SNTAGT in the germline V gene. DNA for the CDR3: TGTGCCAGCAGTGACTCGGCGGGGACAAGCCTTTATGGCTACACCTTC. Encoded protein: CASSDSAGTSLYGYTF.